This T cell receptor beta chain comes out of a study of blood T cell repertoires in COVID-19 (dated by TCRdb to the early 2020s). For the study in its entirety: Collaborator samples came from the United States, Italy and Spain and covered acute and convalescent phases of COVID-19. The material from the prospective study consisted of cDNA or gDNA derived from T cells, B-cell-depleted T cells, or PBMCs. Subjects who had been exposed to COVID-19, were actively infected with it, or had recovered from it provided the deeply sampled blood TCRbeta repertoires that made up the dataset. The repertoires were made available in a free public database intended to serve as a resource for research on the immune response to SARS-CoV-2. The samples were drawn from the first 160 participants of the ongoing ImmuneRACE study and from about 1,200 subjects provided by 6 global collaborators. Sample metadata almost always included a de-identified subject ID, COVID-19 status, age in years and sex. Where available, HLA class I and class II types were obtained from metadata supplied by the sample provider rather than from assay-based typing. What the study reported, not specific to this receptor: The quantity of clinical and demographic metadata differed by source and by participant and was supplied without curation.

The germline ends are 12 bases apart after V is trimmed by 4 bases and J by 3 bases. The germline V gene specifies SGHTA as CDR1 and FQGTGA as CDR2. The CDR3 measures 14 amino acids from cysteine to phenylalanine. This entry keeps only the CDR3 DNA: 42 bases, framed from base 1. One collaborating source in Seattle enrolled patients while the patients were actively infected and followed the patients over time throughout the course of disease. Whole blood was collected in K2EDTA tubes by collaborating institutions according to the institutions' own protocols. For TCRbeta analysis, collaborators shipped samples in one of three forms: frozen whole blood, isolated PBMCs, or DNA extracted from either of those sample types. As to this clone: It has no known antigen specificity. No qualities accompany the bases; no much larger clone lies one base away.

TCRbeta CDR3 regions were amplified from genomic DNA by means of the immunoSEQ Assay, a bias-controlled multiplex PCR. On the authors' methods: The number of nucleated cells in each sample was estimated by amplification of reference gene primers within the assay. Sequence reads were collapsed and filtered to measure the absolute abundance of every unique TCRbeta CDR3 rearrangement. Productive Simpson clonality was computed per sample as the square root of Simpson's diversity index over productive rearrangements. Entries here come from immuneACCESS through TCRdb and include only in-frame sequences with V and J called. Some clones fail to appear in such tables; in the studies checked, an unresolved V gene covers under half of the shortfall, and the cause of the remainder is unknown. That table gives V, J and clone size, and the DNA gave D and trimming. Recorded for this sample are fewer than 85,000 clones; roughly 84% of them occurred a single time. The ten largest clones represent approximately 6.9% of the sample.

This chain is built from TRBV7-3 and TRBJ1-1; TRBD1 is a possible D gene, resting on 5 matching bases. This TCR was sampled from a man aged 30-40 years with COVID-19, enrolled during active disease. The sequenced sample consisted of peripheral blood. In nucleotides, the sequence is TGTGCCAGCAGCTCCCAGGGTAGTGACACTGAAGCTTTCTTT. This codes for CASSSQGSDTEAFF.